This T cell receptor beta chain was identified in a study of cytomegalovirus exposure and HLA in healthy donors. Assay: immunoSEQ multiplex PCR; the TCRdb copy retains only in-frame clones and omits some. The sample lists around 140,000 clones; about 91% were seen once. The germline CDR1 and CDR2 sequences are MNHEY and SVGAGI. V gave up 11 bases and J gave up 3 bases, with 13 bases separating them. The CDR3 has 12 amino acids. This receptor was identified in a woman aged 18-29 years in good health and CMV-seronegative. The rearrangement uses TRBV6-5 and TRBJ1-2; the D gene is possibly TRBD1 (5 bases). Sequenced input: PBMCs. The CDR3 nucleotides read TGTGCCGCGGGAGACAGATACTATGGCTACACCTTC. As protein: CAAGDRYYGYTF.